This TCR beta chain originates from a study of OX40 agonist ivuxolimab in advanced cancers. TCRdb keeps only in-frame clones here, not all; method: immunoSEQ multiplex PCR. The sample lists over 90,000 clones; approximately 94% were seen once. This clone was found once. V was clipped by 3 bases and J by 9 bases; unmatched bases: 8. CDR3 length: 15 residues. Germline V gene lookup returns CDR1 KGHSH and CDR2 LQKENI. Here the sequenced sample was CD4+ or CD8+ T cells sorted from blood, taken in a trial of the OX40 agonist ivuxolimab. The chain links TRBV18 to TRBJ1-6; TRBD1 matches 7 bases. The clonotype originates from an adult with an advanced solid tumor such as melanoma, head and neck, liver or kidney cancer. CDR3 bases: TGTGCCAGCTCACCGATACGACAGGGTGTTTCACCCCTCCACTTT. Its protein product is CASSPIRQGVSPLHF. The full variable domain, in which reference TRBV18 and TRBJ1-6 provide the parts outside the CDR3, is NAGVMQNPRHLVRRRGQEARLRCSPMKGHSHVYWYRQLPEEGLKFMVYLQKENIIDESGMPKERFSAEFPKEGPSILRIQQVVRGDSAAYFCASSPIRQGVSPLHFGNGTRLTVT.